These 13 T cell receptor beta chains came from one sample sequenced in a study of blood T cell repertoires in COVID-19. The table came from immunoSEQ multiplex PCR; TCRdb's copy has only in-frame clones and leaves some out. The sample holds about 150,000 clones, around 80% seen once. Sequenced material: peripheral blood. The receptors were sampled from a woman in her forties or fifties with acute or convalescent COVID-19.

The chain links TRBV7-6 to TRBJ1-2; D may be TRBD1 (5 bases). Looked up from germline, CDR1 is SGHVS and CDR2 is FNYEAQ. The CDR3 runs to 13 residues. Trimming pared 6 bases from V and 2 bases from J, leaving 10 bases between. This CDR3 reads CASSPTGNYGYTF. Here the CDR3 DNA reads TGTGCCAGCAGTCCCACAGGAAACTATGGCTACACCTTC. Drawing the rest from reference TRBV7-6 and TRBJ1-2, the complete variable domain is GAGVSQSPRYKVTKRGQDVALRCDPISGHVSLYWYRQALGQGPEFLTYFNYEAQQDKSGLPNDRFSAERPEGSISTLTIQRTEQRDSAMYRCASSPTGNYGYTFGSGTRLTVV.

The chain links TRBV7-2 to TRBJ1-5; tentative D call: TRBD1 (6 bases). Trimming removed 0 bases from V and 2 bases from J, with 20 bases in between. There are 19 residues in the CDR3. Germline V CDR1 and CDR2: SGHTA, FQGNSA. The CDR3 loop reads CASSLAAGAMSGGNQPQHF. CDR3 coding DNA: TGTGCCAGCAGCTTAGCGGCAGGGGCAATGTCCGGAGGCAATCAGCCCCAGCATTTT.

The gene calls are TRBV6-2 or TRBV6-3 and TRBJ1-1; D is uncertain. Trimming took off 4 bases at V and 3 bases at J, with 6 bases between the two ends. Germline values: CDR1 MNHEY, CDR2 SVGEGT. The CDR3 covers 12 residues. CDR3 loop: CASSSVYTEAFF. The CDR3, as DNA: TGTGCCAGCAGTTCCGTCTACACTGAAGCTTTCTTT.

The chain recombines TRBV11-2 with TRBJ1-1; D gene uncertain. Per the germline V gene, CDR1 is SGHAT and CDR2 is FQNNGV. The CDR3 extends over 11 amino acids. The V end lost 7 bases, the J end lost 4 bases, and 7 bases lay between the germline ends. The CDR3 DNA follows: TGTGCCAGCACGTCTCTCACTGAAGCTTTCTTT. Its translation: CASTSLTEAFF.

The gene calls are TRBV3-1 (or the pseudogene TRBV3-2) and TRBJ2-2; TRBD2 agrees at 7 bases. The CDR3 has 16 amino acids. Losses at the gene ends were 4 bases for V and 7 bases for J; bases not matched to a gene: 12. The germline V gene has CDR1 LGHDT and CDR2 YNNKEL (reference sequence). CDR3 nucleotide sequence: TGTGCCAGCAGCCGTGTGACTAGCCGCGGGGGCGGGGAGCTGTTTTTT. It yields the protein CASSRVTSRGGGELFF.

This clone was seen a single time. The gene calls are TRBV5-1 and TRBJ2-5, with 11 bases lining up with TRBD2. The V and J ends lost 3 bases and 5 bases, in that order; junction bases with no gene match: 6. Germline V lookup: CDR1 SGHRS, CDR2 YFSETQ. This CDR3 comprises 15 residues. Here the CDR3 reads CASSSGLAGGETQYF. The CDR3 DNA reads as TGCGCCAGCAGCTCCGGACTAGCGGGCGGGGAGACCCAGTACTTC.

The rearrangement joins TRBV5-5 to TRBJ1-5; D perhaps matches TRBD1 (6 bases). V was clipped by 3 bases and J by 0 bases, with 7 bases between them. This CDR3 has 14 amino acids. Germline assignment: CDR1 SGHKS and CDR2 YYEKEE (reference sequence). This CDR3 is CASSWTVSNQPQHF. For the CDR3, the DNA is TGTGCCAGCAGCTGGACAGTTAGCAATCAGCCCCAGCATTTT.

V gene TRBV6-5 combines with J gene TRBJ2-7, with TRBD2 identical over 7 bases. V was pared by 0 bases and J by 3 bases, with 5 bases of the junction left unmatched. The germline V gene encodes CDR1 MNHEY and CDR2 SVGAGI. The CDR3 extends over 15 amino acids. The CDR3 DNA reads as TGTGCCAGCAGTTACTCTGGTAGCGGGTTCTACGAGCAGTACTTC. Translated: CASSYSGSGFYEQYF.

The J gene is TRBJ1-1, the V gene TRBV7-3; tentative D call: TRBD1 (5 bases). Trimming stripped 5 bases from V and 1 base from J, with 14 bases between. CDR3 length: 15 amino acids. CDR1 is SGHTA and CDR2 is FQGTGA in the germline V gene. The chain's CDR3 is CASSPGGGANTEAFF. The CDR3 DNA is TGTGCCAGCAGCCCCGGGGGAGGGGCGAACACTGAAGCTTTCTTT.

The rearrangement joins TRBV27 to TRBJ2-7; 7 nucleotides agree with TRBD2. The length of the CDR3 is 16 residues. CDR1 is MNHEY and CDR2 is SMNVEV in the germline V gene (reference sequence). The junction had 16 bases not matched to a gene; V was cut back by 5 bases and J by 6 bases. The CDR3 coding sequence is TGTGCCAGCAGTCCCACCCCCGCCGGACTAGTCCGCGAGCAGTACTTC. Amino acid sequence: CASSPTPAGLVREQYF.

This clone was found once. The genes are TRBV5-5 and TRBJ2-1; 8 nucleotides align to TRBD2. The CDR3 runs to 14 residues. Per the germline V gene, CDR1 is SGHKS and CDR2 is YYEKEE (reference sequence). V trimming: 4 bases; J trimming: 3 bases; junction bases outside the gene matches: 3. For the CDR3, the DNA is TGTGCCAGCAGCGGGACTAGTAACTACAATGAGCAGTTCTTC. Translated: CASSGTSNYNEQFF.

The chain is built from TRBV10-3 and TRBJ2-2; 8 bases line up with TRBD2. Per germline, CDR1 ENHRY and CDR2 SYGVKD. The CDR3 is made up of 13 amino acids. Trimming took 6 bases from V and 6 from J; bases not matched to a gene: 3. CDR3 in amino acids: CAISTSGAGELFF. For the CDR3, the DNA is TGTGCCATCAGCACTAGCGGAGCCGGGGAGCTGTTTTTT.

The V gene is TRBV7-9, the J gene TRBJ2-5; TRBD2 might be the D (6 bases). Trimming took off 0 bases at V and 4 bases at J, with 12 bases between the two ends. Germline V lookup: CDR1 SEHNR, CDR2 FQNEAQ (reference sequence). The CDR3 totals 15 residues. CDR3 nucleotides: TGTGCCAGCAGCTTAGCCTCTAGTAGCGGAGAGACCCAGTACTTC. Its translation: CASSLASSSGETQYF.